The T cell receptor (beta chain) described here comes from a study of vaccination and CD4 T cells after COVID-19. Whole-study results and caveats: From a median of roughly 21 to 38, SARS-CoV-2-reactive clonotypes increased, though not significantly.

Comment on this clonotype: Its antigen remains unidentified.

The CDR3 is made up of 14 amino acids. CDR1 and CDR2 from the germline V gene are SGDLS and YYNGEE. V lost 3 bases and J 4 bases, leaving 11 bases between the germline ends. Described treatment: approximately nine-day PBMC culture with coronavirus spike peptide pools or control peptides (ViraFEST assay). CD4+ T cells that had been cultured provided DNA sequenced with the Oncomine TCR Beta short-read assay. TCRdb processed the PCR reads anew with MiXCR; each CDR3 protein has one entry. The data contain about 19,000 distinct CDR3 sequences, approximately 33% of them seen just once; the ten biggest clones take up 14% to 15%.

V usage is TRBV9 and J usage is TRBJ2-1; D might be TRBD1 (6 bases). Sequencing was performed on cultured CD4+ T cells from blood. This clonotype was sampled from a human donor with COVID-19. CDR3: CASSAVQGYNEQFF. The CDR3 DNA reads TGTGCCAGCAGCGCCGTGCAGGGGTACAATGAGCAGTTCTTC. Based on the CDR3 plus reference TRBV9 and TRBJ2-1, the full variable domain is DSGVTQTPKHLITATGQRVTLRCSPRSGDLSVYWYQQSLDQGLQFLIQYYNGEERAKGNILERFSAQQFPDLHSELNLSSLELGDSALYFCASSAVQGYNEQFFGPGTRLTVL.